This TCR beta chain was sequenced in a study of T cell responses to AZD1222 COVID-19 vaccine. Study in general: Second-dose schedules of about 4 or about 12 weeks were combined.

A remark on this clone: Its antigen is currently unknown.

Study-wide findings and caveats: Close to half of spike-specific TCRs reportedly recognize unmutated variant regions. Seropositivity was recorded at baseline in only six AZD1222 recipients.

The CDR3 totals 13 residues. In germline, CDR1 is LGHNA, CDR2 YNFKEQ. V lost 5 bases and J lost 13, with 15 bases in between. TCRdb's copy holds only in-frame clones and misses some; the assay was immunoSEQ multiplex PCR. The data hold about 85,000 clones, with about 86% observed a single time. The chain couples TRBV4-2 to TRBJ2-6; no clear D gene. Sequences were derived from peripheral blood, sampled on day 0 of AZD1222 vaccination. The TCR originated in an adult in good health. CDR3 sequence (DNA): TGTGCCAGCAGCTCCCCGTGGGTGGAAGTCCTGACTTTC. This sequence encodes CASSSPWVEVLTF.